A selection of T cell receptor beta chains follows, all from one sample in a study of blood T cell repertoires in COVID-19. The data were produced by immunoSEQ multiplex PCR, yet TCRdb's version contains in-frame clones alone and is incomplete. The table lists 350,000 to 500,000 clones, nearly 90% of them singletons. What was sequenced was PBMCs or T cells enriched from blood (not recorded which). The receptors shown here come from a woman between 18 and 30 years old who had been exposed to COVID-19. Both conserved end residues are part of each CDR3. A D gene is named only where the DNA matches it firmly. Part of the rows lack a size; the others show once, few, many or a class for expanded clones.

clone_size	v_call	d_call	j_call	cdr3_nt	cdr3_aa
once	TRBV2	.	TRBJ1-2	TGTGCCAGCAGTGCAGGAGGATCTAACTATGGCTACACCTTC	CASSAGGSNYGYTF
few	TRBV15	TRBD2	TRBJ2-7	TGTGCCACCAGCGAGAGGACTAGCGGGAGTAAATACGAGCAGTACTTC	CATSERTSGSKYEQYF
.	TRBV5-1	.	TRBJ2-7	TGCGCCAGCAGGCGAGGGACTGGCGAGCAGTACTTC	CASRRGTGEQYF
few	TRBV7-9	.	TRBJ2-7	TGTGCCAGCAGCCCCTCGGACAGCTACGAGCAGTACTTC	CASSPSDSYEQYF
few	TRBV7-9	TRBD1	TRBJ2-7	TGTGCCAGCAGCTTACCACAGGGGGTAGGTGAGCAGTACTTC	CASSLPQGVGEQYF
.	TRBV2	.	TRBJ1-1	TGTGCCAGCAGTGACAGGGTCCAGACTGAAGCTTTCTTT	CASSDRVQTEAFF
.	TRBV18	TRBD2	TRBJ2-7	TGTGCCAGCTCAACGGGACTAGCGGGGAGGCGGCCCCTCTCCTACGAGCAGTACTTC	CASSTGLAGRRPLSYEQYF
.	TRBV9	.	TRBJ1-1	TGTGCCAGCACCCCCGGGGGGTTGGACACTGAAGCTTTCTTT	CASTPGGLDTEAFF
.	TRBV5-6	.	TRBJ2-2	TGTGCCAGCAGCTTGAGATGGAGTGGGCAGGGTACCGGGGAGCTGTTTTTT	CASSLRWSGQGTGELFF
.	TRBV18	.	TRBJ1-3	TGTGCCAGCTCACCGACAGAGAGCTCTGGAAACACCATATATTTT	CASSPTESSGNTIYF
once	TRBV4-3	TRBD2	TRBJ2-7	TGCGCCAGCAGCCAAGATCATCTGGGACTAGTCAACGAGCAGTACTTC	CASSQDHLGLVNEQYF
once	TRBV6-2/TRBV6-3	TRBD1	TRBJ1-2	TGTGCCAGCAGCTCCTGGGGGACAGGGGGCTACACCTTC	CASSSWGTGGYTF
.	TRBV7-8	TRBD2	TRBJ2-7	TGTGCCAGCAGCTGGATGGGACTAGCGGGAGGGCCAAGCTCCTACGAGCAGTACTTC	CASSWMGLAGGPSSYEQYF
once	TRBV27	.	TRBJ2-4	TGTGCCAGCAGTTCGGTACCCCTAGCCAAAAACATTCAGTACTTC	CASSSVPLAKNIQYF
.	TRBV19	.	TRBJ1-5	TGTGCCAGTAGTATAGGTAGCGGGACACTCAATCAGCCCCAGCATTTT	CASSIGSGTLNQPQHF
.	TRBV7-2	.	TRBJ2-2	TGTGCCAGCAGCCCGCAGCCGTCGGGCACCGGGGAGCTGTTTTTT	CASSPQPSGTGELFF
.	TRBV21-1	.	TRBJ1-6	TGTGCCAGCAGCAACCCTTGGACTCGAAGCAATTCACCCCTCCACTTT	CASSNPWTRSNSPLHF
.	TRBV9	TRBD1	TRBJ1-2	TGTGCCAGCAGCGACACAGGGGGAAACTATGGCTACACCTTC	CASSDTGGNYGYTF
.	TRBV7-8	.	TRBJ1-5	TGTGCCAGCAGCTTACGTAGGGGTATGGTTAGCAATCAGCCCCAGCATTTT	CASSLRRGMVSNQPQHF
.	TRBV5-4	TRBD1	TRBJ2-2	TGTGCCAGCAGCTTGTTCACAGGGGCTGGGGAGCTGTTTTTT	CASSLFTGAGELFF
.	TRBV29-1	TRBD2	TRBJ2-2	TGCAGCGTTGGACGACTAGCGGGAGTTCCCGGGGAGCTGTTTTTT	CSVGRLAGVPGELFF
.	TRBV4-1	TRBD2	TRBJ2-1	TGCGCCAGCAGCCCGGGACTAGCGGTGCCGATACAGTTCTTC	CASSPGLAVPIQFF
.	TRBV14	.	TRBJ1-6	TGTGCCAGCAGCCGCTGGGGCGAATCACCCCTCCACTTT	CASSRWGESPLHF
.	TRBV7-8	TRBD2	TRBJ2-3	TGTGCCAGCAGCTCTAGACTAGCGGGGGCCGGAGATACGCAGTATTTT	CASSSRLAGAGDTQYF
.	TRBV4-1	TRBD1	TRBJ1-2	TGCGCCAGCAGCCAGGGAATGACAGGGCTCTATGGCTACACCTTC	CASSQGMTGLYGYTF
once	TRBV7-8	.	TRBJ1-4	TGTGCCAGCAGCCCCATGGCGGGGACCTGGGGTGAAAAACTGTTTTTT	CASSPMAGTWGEKLFF
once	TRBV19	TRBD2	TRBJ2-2	TGTGCCAGTAGTACGGGGACTAGAGGCACCGGGGAGCTGTTTTTT	CASSTGTRGTGELFF
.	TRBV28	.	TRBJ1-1	TGTGCCAGCAGGACTGAACGGAGAACTGAAGCTTTCTTT	CASRTERRTEAFF
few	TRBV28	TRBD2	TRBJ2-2	TGTGCCAGCAGTTTCTCTAGCGGGAGGGCCGGGGGCACCGGGGAGCTGTTTTTT	CASSFSSGRAGGTGELFF
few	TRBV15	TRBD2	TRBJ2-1	TGTGCCACCAGCAAAGCCGGGGCTAGCGGGACTTACAATGAGCAGTTCTTC	CATSKAGASGTYNEQFF
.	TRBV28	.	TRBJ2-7	TGTGCCAGCAGTTTATCCCAACAGCTCTACGAGCAGTACTTC	CASSLSQQLYEQYF
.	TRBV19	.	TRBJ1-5	TGTGCCAGTTCCCCGGTTTCTCATAGCAATCAGCCCCAGCATTTT	CASSPVSHSNQPQHF
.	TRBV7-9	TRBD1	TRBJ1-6	TGTGCCAGCAGCGCGGGACAGAAAGATTCACCCCTCCACTTT	CASSAGQKDSPLHF
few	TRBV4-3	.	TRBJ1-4	TGCGCCAGCAGCCAAGATTGGGAGGGAGTCGGCGAAAAACTGTTTTTT	CASSQDWEGVGEKLFF
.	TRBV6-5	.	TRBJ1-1	TGTGCCAGCAGTTACTCGGGCAGGGTCATGAACACTGAAGCTTTCTTT	CASSYSGRVMNTEAFF
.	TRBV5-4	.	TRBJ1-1	TGTGCCAGCAGCTTGGGACGGAGGGGGAACACTGAAGCTTTCTTT	CASSLGRRGNTEAFF
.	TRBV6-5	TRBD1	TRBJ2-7	TGTGCCAGCAGTTCTGGGACAGGGGGCTCCGAGCAGTACTTC	CASSSGTGGSEQYF
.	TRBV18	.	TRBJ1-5	TGTGCCAGCTCACCGAAGGAGGTTAGCAATCAGCCCCAGCATTTT	CASSPKEVSNQPQHF
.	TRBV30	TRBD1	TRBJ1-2	TGTGCCTGGGGTAGGGGCCAGGGGGCCTTACTCTCTAACTATGGCTACACCTTC	CAWGRGQGALLSNYGYTF
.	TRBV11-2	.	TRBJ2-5	TGTGCCAGCAGCTTAGTCGGCGGGGGCGGGGGAGAGACCCAGTACTTC	CASSLVGGGGGETQYF
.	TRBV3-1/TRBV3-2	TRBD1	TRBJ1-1	TGTGCCAGCAGCCAAGATCGCGCAATAGAACAGGGGGCGAACACTGAAGCTTTCTTT	CASSQDRAIEQGANTEAFF
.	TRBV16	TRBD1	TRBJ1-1	TGTGCCAGCAGCCTTGGACAGGGAAGGGAAAGGTGGAACACTGAAGCTTTCTTT	CASSLGQGRERWNTEAFF
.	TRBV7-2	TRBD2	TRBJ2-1	TGTGCCAGCAGCCCCCTAGCGGAGAGCAATGAGCAGTTCTTC	CASSPLAESNEQFF
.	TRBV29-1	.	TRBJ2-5	TGCAGCGTTGAAGATTGGGGGGGGCGTCAAGAGACCCAGTACTTC	CSVEDWGGRQETQYF
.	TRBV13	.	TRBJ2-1	TGTGCCAGCAGCTTATCCCCTCGACAGAACAATGAGCAGTTCTTC	CASSLSPRQNNEQFF